The present T cell receptor (beta chain) was sequenced within a study of shared clonotypes between healthy human individuals. Study observations and caveats: Sorted-subset sequencing was shown by rarefaction to be incomplete despite large depth.

With 6 bases removed from V and 2 bases from J, the gap between germline ends came to 14 bases. Germline CDR1 is SQVTM and CDR2 is ANQGSEA. The CDR3 covers 14 residues. Produced via immunoSEQ multiplex PCR; TCRdb's table is partial and in-frame only. The sample lists over 850,000 clones, around three quarters occurring once. This clone appeared many times. Antigen unknown. The chain joins TRBV29-1 to TRBJ2-1; D perhaps matches TRBD2 (6 bases). The sample was memory CD4+ T cells from PBMCs. Subset given: CD45RA-negative fraction. The TCR was taken from a man aged 18 to 29 in good health. Some clones in this sample may be carry-over from other donors' samples. CDR3 DNA: TGCAGCGTGGACGGAGGGCCGACCTACAATGAGCAGTTCTTC. This sequence encodes CSVDGGPTYNEQFF.